This section outlines one TCR beta chain sequence together with its context. Its target is not known. Between the trimmed V and J ends, which lost 1 base and 0 bases, there was a span of 13 bases. The CDR3 loop spans 17 amino acids. Germline CDR1 LGHNA, CDR2 YSLEER. This sample was taken from a study of CD8 T cells in ankylosing spondylitis. Study-level results: CD8+ cells made up the disease-linked clones, which were relatively rare in peripheral blood. Disease-associated clones were reportedly significantly overrepresented in matched ankylosing spondylitis synovial fluid. Seemingly distinctive of ankylosing spondylitis blood was a TCR beta motif formed by eight highly homologous variants.

The TCR beta libraries were generated through quantitative 5'-RACE incorporating molecular barcodes. TCRdb redid the calling of the 5' RACE reads with MiXCR, one entry per CDR3 protein. The sample includes 750,000 to 850,000 distinct CDR3 sequences, 10% to 15% of them seen just once. The TCR comes from a male donor with ankylosing spondylitis. The sequencing sample was made of blood, either unsorted or a sorted T cell fraction (not recorded which). This chain uses TRBV4-3 with TRBJ2-1; D call uncertain. The CDR3 protein is CASSQVGTPSSYNEQFF. In DNA form, the CDR3 reads TGCGCCAGCAGCCAAGTGGGAACCCCTAGCTCCTACAATGAGCAGTTCTTC.